This paragraph covers one TCR beta chain sequence. Antigen specificity is unknown. V lost 0 bases to trimming and J lost 0 bases, with 20 bases between them. The CDR3 is made up of 20 amino acids. Germline CDR1 SNHLY, CDR2 FYNNEI. The PCR ran on 60 Vbeta and 13 Jbeta primers. Libraries were prepared by immunoSEQ multiplex PCR; TCRdb keeps only in-frame clonotypes and omits some of them. The sample consists of under 250,000 clones, approximately 82% of them appearing once. This record comes from a study of cytomegalovirus exposure and HLA in healthy donors. Points from the study as a whole: Analysis was carried out at a later point, and it linked a missense DCLRE1C variant to TCR beta V- and J-gene trimming. Usually a TCR sequence was rare, but some public TCRs were found in many donors. A prior analysis recorded that most TCR beta V segments were productive about 90% or about 30% of the time.

This clonotype was obtained from a young man in good health and CMV-seronegative. The sample comprised PBMCs. The chain has TRBV2 and TRBJ1-4, with D possibly TRBD1 on 5 matching bases. DNA of the CDR3: TGTGCCAGCAGTGAAGCGAGAAGGGGCAGGGCCCCCGCAACTAATGAAAAACTGTTTTTT. Translated: CASSEARRGRAPATNEKLFF.